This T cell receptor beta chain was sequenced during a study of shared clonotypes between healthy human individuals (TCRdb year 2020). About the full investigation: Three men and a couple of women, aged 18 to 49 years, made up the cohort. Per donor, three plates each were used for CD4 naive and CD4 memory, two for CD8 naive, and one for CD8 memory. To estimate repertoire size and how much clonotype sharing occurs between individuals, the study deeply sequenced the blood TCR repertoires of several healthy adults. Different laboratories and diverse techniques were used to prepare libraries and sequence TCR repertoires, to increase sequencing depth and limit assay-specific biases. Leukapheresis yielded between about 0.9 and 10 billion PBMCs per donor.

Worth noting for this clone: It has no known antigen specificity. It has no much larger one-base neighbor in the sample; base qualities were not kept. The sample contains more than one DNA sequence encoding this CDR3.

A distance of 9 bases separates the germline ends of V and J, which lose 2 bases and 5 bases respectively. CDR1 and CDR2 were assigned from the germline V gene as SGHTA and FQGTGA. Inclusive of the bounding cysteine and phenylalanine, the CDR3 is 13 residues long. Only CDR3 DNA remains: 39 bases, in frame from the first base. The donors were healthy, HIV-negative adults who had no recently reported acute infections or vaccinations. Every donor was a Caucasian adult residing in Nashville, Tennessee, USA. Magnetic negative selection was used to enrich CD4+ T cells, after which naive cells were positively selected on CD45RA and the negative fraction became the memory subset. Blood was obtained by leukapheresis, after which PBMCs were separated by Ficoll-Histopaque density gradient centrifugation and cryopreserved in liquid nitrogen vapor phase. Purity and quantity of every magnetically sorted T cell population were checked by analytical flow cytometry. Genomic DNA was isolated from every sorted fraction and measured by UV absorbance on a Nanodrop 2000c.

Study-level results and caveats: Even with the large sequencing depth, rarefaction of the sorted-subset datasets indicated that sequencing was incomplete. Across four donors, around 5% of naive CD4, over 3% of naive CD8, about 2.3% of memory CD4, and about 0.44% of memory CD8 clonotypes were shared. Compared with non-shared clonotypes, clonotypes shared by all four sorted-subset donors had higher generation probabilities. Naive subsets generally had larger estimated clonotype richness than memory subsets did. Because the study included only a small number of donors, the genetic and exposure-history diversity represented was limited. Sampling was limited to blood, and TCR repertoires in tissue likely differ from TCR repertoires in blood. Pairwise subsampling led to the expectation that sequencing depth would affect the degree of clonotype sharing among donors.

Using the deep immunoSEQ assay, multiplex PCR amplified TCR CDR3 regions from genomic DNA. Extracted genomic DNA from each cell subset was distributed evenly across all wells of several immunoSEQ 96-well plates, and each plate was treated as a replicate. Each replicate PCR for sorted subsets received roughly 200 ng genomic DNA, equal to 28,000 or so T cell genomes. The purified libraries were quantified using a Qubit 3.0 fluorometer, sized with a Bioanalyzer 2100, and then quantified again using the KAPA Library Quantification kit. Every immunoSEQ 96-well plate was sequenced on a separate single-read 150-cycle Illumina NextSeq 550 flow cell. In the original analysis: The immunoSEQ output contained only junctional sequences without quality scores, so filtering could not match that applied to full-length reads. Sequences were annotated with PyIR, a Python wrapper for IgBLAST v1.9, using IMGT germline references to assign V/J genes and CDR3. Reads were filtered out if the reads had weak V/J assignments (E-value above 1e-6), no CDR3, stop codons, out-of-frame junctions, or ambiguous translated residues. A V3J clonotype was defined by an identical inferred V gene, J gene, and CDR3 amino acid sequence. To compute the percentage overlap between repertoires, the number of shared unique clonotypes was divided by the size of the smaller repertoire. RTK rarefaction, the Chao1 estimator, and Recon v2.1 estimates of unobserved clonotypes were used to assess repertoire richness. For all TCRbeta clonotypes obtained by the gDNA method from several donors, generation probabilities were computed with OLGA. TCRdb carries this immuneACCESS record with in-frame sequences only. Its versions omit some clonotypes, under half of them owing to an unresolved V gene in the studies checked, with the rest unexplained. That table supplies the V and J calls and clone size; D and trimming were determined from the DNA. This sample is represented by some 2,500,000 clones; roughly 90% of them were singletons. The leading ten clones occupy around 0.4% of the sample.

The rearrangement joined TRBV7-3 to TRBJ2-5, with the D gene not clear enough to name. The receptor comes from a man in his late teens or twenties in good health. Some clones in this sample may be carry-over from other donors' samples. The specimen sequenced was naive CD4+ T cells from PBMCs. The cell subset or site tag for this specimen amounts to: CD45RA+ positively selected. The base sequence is TGTGCCAGCAGCTTATCGCGCGAGGAGACCCAGTACTTC. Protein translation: CASSLSREETQYF.